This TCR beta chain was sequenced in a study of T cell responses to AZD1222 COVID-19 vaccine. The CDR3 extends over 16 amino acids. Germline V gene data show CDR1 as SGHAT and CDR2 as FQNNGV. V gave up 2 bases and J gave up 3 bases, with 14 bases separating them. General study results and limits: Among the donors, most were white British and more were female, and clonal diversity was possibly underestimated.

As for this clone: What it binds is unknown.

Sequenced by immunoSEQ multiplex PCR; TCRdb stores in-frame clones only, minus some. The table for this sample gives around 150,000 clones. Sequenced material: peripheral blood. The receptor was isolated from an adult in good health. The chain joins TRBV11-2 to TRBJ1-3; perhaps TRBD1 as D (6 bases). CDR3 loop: CASSLRSGERGNTIYF. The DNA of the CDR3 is TGTGCCAGCAGCTTAAGGTCAGGGGAACGTGGAAACACCATATATTTT.